This T cell receptor beta chain was retrieved from a study of cytomegalovirus exposure and HLA in healthy donors. All the people who gave samples were healthy bone marrow donors. Germline loops: CDR1 SGHTA, CDR2 FQGTGA. There are 12 residues in the CDR3. Trimming removed 2 bases from V and 9 bases from J, with 8 bases in between. The primer mix had 60 Vbeta and 13 Jbeta primers. Assay: immunoSEQ multiplex PCR; the TCRdb copy retains only in-frame clones and omits some. The table lists about 160,000 clones, more than 60% of them singletons. The TCR was taken from a woman aged 25 to 39 in good health and CMV-seronegative. The sequencing input was PBMCs. V is TRBV7-3 and J is TRBJ2-1, with D possibly TRBD1 on 6 matching bases. CDR3 sequence (DNA): TGTGCCAGCAGCTTACTCAGGGGTGAGCAGTTCTTC. As protein: CASSLLRGEQFF.